This T cell receptor (beta chain) was observed in a study of T-cell memory formation after mild COVID-19. On this clonotype itself: Its antigen remains unknown.

The V end was cut by 8 bases, the J end by 2 bases, with 10 bases between. Germline CDR1 reads SGDLS; CDR2 reads YYNGEE. The CDR3 totals 12 residues. General study results and limits: CD4/CD8 balance characterized clones contracting day 15 to 85, and CD4+ skew characterized later expanders. CD4+ contracting clones lay mainly in CM and EM, CD8+ ones in EMRA. The pre-infection memory compartment contained some responding clones, suggesting cross-reactive memory joined.

After 5'RACE with constant-segment primers, TCR alpha and TCR beta cDNA libraries carrying sample barcodes and UMIs were obtained. From the 5' RACE reads, TCRdb called clonotypes with MiXCR, one entry per CDR3 protein. This table has 120,000 to 150,000 distinct CDR3 sequences, 15% to 20% appearing once. The chain uses TRBV9 and TRBJ1-2; perhaps TRBD1 as D (6 bases). The sequence was obtained from an adult woman who had mild COVID-19 (a few samples of this study predate the infection). Cell type and time point are not known. The sample comprised PBMCs or a T cell subset sorted from them (not recorded which). CDR3 DNA: TGTGCCAGTTGGACAGCGAACTATGGCTACACCTTC. Encoded protein: CASWTANYGYTF.